This T cell receptor (beta chain) appears in the sequencing data of a study of response to subunit inactivated influenza vaccine. Per germline, CDR1 SNHLY and CDR2 FYNNEI. CDR3 length: 13 residues. Between the trimmed V and J ends, which lost 5 bases and 4 bases, there was a span of 10 bases. The study, taken as a whole, reports: Authors suggested each seasonal influenza vaccination recruits few new T cells.

Comment on this clonotype: Antigen: not known.

TCRdb independently ran MiXCR on the RT-PCR reads; one entry per CDR3 protein. The data contain 500,000 to 550,000 distinct CDR3 sequences, about 7.6% of them singletons. The sequencing here drew on PBMCs from blood, taken around 25 months after vaccination. The rearrangement joins TRBV2 to TRBJ2-3; D call uncertain. The receptor comes from a man between 50 and 75 years old who received an inactivated influenza vaccine. CDR3 sequence (DNA): TGTGCCAGCAGTCCCGACTTGCCAGATACGCAGTATTTT. Translated: CASSPDLPDTQYF.